This T cell receptor beta chain was recovered during a study of cytomegalovirus exposure and HLA in healthy donors. The V gene's germline CDR1 is MGHRA and CDR2 YSYEKL. The CDR3 sequence is 16 residues long. V lost 4 bases to trimming and J lost 0 bases, with 10 bases between them. PCR involved 60 Vbeta and 13 Jbeta primers. The assay was immunoSEQ multiplex PCR, and TCRdb's table has in-frame clones only and misses some. The table records some 110,000 clones, roughly 69% of them present only once. The sample taken for sequencing was PBMCs. The chain is built from TRBV4-1 and TRBJ2-6; D possibly corresponds to TRBD1 (5 bases). This sequence was found in a woman aged 40 to 50 in good health and CMV-seropositive. CDR3: CASSLSQVSGANVLTF. The CDR3 DNA reads TGCGCCAGCAGCCTGTCACAGGTCTCTGGGGCCAACGTCCTGACTTTC.